Given below is one TCR beta chain in context. This entry belongs to a study of blood T cell repertoires in COVID-19. The overall study: Sample material is recorded as cDNA or gDNA derived from T cells, B-cell-depleted T cells, or PBMCs.

Here immunoSEQ multiplex PCR was the method, and the copy in TCRdb shows in-frame clones only, minus some. The sample gives under 350,000 clones, roughly 86% of which show up once; about 3.6% is in the top ten. Deletions cut 5 bases from V and 4 bases from J, with 14 bases between. The CDR3 sequence is 14 residues long. Germline loops: CDR1 SGHAT, CDR2 FQNNGV. The V gene is TRBV11-2, the J gene TRBJ1-2, with unresolved D. The receptor's source is a man aged 18 to 30 with active or convalescent COVID-19. Material: peripheral blood. The CDR3 DNA follows: TGTGCCAGCAGCCCCTCGACTTCCGCCTATGGCTACACCTTC. Amino acid sequence: CASSPSTSAYGYTF.